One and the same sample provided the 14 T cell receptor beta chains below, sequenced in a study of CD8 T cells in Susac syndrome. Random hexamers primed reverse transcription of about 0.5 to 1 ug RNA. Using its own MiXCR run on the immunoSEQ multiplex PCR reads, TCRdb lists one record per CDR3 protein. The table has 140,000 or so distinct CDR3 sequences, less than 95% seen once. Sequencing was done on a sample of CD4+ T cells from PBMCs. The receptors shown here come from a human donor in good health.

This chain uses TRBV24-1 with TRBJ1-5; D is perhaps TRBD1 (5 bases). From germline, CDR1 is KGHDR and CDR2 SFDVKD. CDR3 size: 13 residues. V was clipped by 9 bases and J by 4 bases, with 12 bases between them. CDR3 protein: CATSGLGNQPQHF. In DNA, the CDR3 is TGTGCCACCTCAGGGCTTGGGAATCAGCCCCAGCATTTT.

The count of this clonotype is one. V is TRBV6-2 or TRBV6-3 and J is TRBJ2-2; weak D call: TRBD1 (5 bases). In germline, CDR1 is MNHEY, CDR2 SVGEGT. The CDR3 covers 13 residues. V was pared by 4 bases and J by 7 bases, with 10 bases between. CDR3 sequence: CASSSQVVGELFF. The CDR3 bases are TGTGCCAGCAGTTCACAGGTAGTCGGGGAGCTGTTTTTT.

The CDR3 sequence is CASSLSGQTGNTIYF. The CDR3 DNA is TGTGCCAGCAGTTTATCAGGCCAGACTGGAAACACCATATATTTT. V gene TRBV27 combines with J gene TRBJ1-3; no clear D. The length of the CDR3 is 15 residues. Germline loops: CDR1 MNHEY, CDR2 SMNVEV (reference sequence). Trimming shortened V by 0 bases and J by 2 bases, and 8 bases separated the two germline ends.

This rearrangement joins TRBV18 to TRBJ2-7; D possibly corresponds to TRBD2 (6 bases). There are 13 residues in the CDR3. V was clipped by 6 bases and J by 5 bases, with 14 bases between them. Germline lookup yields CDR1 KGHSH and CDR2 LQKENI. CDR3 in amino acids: CASSRDFSDEQYF. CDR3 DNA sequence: TGTGCCAGCTCTCGGGACTTTAGCGACGAGCAGTACTTC.

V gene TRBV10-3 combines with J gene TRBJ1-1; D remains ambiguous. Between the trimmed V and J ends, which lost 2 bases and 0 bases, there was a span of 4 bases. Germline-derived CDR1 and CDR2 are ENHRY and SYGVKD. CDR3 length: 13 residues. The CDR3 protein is CAISEKVNTEAFF. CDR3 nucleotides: TGTGCCATCAGTGAGAAAGTGAACACTGAAGCTTTCTTT.

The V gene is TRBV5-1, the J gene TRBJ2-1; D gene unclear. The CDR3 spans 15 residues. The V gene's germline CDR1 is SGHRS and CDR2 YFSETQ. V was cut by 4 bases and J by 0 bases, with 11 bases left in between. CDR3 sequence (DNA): TGCGCCAGCAGCATCCGACACTCCTCCTACAATGAGCAGTTCTTC. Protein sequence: CASSIRHSSYNEQFF. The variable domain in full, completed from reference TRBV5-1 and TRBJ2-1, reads KAGVTQTPRYLIKTRGQQVTLSCSPISGHRSVSWYQQTPGQGLQFLFEYFSETQRNKGNFPGRFSGRQFSNSRSEMNVSTLELGDSALYLCASSIRHSSYNEQFFGPGTRLTVL.

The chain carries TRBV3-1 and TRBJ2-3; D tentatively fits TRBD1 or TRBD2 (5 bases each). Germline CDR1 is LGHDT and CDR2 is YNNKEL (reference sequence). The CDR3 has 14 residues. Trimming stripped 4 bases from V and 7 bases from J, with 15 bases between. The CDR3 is CASSPRDPRHTQYF. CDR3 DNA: TGTGCCAGCAGCCCCCGGGACCCTCGGCATACGCAGTATTTT.

As DNA, the CDR3 is TGCAGTGCGGCGGCTAGCGGGAGCTACAATGAGCAGTTCTTC. This encodes CSAAASGSYNEQFF. The J gene is TRBJ2-1, the V gene TRBV20-1; TRBD2 matches 10 bases. After removal of 6 bases from V and 3 bases from J, the junction contained 5 bases not matched to a gene. From germline, CDR1 is DFQATT and CDR2 SNEGSKA (reference sequence). CDR3 length: 14 amino acids.

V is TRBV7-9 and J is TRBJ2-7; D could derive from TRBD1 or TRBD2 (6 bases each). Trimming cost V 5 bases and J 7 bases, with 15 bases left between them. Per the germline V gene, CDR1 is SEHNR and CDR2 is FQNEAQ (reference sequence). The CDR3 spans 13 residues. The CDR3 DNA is TGTGCCAGCAGCCCCTACGAGGGGGGAGAGCAGTACTTC. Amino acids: CASSPYEGGEQYF.

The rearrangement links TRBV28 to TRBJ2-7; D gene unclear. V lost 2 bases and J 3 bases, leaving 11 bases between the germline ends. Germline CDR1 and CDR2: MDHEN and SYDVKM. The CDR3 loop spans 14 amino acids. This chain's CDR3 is CASSLGTAIYEQYF. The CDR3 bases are TGTGCCAGCAGTTTAGGCACAGCAATCTACGAGCAGTACTTC.

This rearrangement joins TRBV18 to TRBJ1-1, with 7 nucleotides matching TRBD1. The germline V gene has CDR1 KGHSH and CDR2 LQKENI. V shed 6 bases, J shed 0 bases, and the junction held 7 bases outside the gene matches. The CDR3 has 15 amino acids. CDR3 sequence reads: CASSPGTAMNTEAFF. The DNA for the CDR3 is TGTGCCAGCTCTCCCGGGACAGCCATGAACACTGAAGCTTTCTTT.

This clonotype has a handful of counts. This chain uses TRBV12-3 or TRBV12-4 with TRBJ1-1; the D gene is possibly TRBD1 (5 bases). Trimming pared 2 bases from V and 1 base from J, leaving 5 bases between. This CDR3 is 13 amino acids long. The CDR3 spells CASSLRGNTEAFF. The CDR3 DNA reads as TGTGCCAGCAGTTTAAGGGGGAACACTGAAGCTTTCTTT.

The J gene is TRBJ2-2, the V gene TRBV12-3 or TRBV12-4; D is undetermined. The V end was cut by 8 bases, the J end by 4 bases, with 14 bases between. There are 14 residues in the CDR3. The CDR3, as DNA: TGTGCCAGCCTTAACCCCCCGGGCACCGGGGAGCTGTTTTTT. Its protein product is CASLNPPGTGELFF.

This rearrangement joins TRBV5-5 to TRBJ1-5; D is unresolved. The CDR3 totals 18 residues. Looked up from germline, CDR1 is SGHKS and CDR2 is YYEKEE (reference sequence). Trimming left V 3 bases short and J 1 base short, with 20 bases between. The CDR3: CASSWVPVGDLSNQPQHF. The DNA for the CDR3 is TGTGCCAGCAGCTGGGTTCCTGTTGGGGATTTGAGCAATCAGCCCCAGCATTTT.